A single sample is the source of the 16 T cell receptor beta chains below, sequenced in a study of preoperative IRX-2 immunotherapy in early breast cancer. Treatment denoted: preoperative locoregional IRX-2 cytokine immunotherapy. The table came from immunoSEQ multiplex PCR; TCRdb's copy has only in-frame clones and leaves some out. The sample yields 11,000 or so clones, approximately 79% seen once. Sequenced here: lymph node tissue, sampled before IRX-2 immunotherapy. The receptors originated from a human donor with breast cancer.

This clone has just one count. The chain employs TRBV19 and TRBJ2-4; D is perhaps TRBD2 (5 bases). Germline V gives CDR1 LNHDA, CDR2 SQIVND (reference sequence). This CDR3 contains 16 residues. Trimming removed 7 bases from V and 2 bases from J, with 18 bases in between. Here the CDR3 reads CASTLTPSGPKNIQYF. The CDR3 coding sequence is TGTGCCAGTACCCTCACCCCGAGCGGACCCAAAAACATTCAGTACTTC.

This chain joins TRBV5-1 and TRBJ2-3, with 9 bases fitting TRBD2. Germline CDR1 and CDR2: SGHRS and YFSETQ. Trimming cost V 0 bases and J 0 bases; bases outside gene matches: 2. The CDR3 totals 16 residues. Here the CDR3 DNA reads TGCGCCAGCAGCTTGGGACTAGCGGTTAGCACAGATACGCAGTATTTT. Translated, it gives CASSLGLAVSTDTQYF.

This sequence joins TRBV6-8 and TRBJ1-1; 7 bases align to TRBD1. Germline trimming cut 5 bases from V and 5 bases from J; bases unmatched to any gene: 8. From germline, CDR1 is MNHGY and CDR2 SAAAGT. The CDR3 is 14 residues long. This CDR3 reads CASSVAGGGTEAFF. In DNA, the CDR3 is TGTGCCAGCAGTGTAGCAGGGGGGGGAACTGAAGCTTTCTTT.

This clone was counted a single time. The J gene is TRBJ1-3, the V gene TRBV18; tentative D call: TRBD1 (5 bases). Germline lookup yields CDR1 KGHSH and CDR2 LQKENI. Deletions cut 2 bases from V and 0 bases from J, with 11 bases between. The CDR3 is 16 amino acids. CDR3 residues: CASSPRDRSSGNTIYF. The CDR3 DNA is TGTGCCAGCTCACCAAGGGACCGGAGCTCTGGAAACACCATATATTTT.

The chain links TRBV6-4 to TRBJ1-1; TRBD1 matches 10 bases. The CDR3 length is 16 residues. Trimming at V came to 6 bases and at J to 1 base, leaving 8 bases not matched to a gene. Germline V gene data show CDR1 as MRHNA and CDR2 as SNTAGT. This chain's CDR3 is CASRAGQGPGNTEAFF. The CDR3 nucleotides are TGTGCCAGCAGGGCGGGACAGGGGCCAGGGAACACTGAAGCTTTCTTT.

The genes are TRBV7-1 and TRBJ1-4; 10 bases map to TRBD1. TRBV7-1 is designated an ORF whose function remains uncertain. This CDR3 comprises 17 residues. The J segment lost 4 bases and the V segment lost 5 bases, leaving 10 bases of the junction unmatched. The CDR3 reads CASSPRDRGFSNEKLFF. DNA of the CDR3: TGTGCCAGCAGCCCCCGGGACAGGGGATTTAGTAATGAAAAACTGTTTTTT.

CDR3 in amino acids: CASSYSSGTYEQYF. The CDR3 DNA is TGTGCCAGCAGTTACTCGAGCGGAACCTACGAGCAGTACTTC. The chain joins TRBV6-8 to TRBJ2-7; perhaps TRBD2 as D (5 bases). Germline V lookup: CDR1 MNHGY, CDR2 SAAAGT. The CDR3 covers 14 residues. The germline V and J ends were trimmed by 0 bases and 2 bases, with 8 bases remaining between them.

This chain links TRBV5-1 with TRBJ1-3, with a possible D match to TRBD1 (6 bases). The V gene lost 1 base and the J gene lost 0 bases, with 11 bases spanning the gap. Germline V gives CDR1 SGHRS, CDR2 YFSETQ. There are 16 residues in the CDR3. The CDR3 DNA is TGCGCCAGCAGCTTGTTAGACAGGCCCTCTGGAAACACCATATATTTT. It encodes CASSLLDRPSGNTIYF.

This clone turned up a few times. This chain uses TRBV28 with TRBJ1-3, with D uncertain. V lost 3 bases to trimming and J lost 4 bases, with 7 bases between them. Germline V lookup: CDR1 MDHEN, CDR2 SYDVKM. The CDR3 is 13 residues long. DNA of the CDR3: TGTGCCAGCAGTTTCGTAGTCGGAAACACCATATATTTT. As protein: CASSFVVGNTIYF.

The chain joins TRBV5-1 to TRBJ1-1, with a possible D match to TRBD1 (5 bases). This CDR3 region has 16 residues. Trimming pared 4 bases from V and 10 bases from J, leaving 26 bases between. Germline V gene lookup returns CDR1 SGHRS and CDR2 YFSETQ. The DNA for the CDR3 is TGCGCCAGCAGCCATGGGATGAAAGGGGCCTCCCGTGGAGCTTTCTTT. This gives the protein CASSHGMKGASRGAFF.

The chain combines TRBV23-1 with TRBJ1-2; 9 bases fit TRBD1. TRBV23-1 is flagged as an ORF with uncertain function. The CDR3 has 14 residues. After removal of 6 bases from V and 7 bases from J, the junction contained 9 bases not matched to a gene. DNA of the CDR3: TGCGCCAGCAGCCAGTCTGGACAGGGGTTTGGCTACACCTTC. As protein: CASSQSGQGFGYTF.

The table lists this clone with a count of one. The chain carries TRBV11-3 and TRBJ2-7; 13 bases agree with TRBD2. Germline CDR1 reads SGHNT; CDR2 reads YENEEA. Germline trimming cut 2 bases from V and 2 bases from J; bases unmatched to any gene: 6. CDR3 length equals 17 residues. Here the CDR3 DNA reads TGTGCCAGCAGCTTAAGGACTAGCGGGGGCACCCCCTACGAGCAGTACTTC. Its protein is CASSLRTSGGTPYEQYF. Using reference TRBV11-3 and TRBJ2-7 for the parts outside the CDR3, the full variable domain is EAGVVQSPRYKIIEKKQPVAFWCNPISGHNTLYWYLQNLGQGPELLIRYENEEAVDDSQLPKDRFSAERLKGVDSTLKIQPAELGDSAVYLCASSLRTSGGTPYEQYFGPGTRLTVT.

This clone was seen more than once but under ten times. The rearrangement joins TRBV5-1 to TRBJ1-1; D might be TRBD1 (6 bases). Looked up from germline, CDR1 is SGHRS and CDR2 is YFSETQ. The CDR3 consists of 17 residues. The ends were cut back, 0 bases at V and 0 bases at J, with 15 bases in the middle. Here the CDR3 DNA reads TGCGCCAGCAGCTTGGCGGCAGGGGAGGTTATGAACACTGAAGCTTTCTTT. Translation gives CASSLAAGEVMNTEAFF.

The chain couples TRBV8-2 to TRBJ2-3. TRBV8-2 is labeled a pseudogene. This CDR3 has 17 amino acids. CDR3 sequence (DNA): TGTGCCAGCAGGAATGCTGGGGTAAGAAGGAGCACAGATACGCAGTATTTT. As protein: CASRNAGVRRSTDTQYF.

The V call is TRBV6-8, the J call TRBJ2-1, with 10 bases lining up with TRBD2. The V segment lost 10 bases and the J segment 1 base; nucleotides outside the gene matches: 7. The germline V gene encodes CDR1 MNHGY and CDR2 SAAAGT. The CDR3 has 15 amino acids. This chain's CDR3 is CAIQAGGGSYNEQFF. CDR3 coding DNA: TGTGCCATTCAAGCGGGAGGGGGGTCCTACAATGAGCAGTTCTTC.

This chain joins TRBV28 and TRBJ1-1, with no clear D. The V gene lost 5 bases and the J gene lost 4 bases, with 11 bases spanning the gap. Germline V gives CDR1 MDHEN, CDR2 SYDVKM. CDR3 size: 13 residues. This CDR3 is CASSPRRPTEAFF. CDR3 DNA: TGTGCCAGCAGTCCCCGCCGGCCCACTGAAGCTTTCTTT. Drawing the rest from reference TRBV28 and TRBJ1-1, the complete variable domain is DVKVTQSSRYLVKRTGEKVFLECVQDMDHENMFWYRQDPGLGLRLIYFSYDVKMKEKGDIPEGYSVSREKKERFSLILESASTNQTSMYLCASSPRRPTEAFFGQGTRLTVV.